Sequencing of this TCR beta chain was carried out in a study of low-dose radiotherapy and immunotherapy resistance in tumors. About the research overall: Patients' oral aspirin dose was 300 mg daily across four cycles from cycle 1 day 1.

The CDR3 consists of 13 residues. Germline loops: CDR1 SGHRS, CDR2 YFSETQ. V gave up 5 bases and J gave up 6 bases, with 12 bases separating them. Primers targeting TRAV and TRBV primed first-strand cDNA, covering alpha and beta chains. TCR amplification used roughly 20 PCR cycles, a constant-region primer and a V-primer adapter. Amplification of isolated mRNA was accomplished via in vitro transcription. One entry per CDR3 protein, called by TCRdb with MiXCR from the reads. The table has 16,000 or so distinct CDR3 sequences, approximately 63% seen once. This TCR came from a human donor with advanced metastatic prostate, ovarian, gallbladder or colorectal cancer (not recorded which). This table probably holds off-target reads from a library built for another chain. V gene TRBV5-1 combines with J gene TRBJ1-5; D is unresolved. This chain's CDR3 is CASSYTSGQPQHF. Here the CDR3 DNA reads TGCGCCAGCAGTTATACCTCGGGTCAGCCCCAGCATTTT. The full variable domain, with the rest looked up from reference TRBV5-1 and TRBJ1-5, is KAGVTQTPRYLIKTRGQQVTLSCSPISGHRSVSWYQQTPGQGLQFLFEYFSETQRNKGNFPGRFSGRQFSNSRSEMNVSTLELGDSALYLCASSYTSGQPQHFGDGTRLSIL.